These T cell receptor beta chains were read from a single sample in a study of vaccination effects on CD4 cells after COVID-19. Sequencing was performed with immunoSEQ multiplex PCR; in TCRdb, only in-frame clones are kept and a portion is missing. The sample has roughly 35,000 clones, around 74% seen once. These receptors have no known antigen. The sequencing here drew on CD4+ T cells from PBMCs cultured without peptide, taken after COVID-19 vaccination. These receptors were collected from a human donor who had a prior SARS-CoV-2 infection. CDR3s include the opening cysteine and the closing phenylalanine or tryptophan. A D gene is named only where the DNA matches it firmly.

TRBJ1-2 TRBV6-2/TRBV6-3 13 - CASSFQGTYGYTF
TRBJ2-6 TRBV2 16 TRBD1 CASYLGQTSGANVLTF
TRBJ2-1 TRBV7-8 16 TRBD2 CASSLGGSGTYNEQFF
TRBJ2-1 TRBV7-2 14 - CASTLRTEYNEQFF
TRBJ1-6 TRBV6-5 14 TRBD1 CASSRQGIDSPLHF
TRBJ2-2 TRBV24-1 18 TRBD2 CATSDLPGLATNTGELFF
TRBJ2-7 TRBV5-4 18 - CASSLELRDSRSSYEQYF
TRBJ2-5 TRBV4-2 16 - CASSQDPAVLQETQYF
TRBJ1-6 TRBV5-4 14 - CASSLASGNSPLHF
TRBJ1-6 TRBV7-2 14 - CASSFSHRNSPLHF
TRBJ1-1 TRBV18 15 - CASSPTHSGDTEAFF
TRBJ2-5 TRBV27 14 TRBD1 CASSITGAAWTQYF
TRBJ2-7 TRBV3-1/TRBV3-2 15 - CASSQDLVRTYEQYF
TRBJ2-5 TRBV5-4 15 - CASSLNRDAKETQYF
TRBJ1-2 TRBV7-2 17 - CASSLALRRLPKGGYTF
TRBJ1-5 TRBV5-6 17 - CASSSAGREKYNQPQHF
TRBJ2-1 TRBV15 14 - CATSRVRTAVEQFF
TRBJ2-2 TRBV4-3 16 - CASSPRTATGTGELFF
TRBJ2-1 TRBV5-1 12 - CASSLLIYEQFF
TRBJ1-5 TRBV28 12 - CASSLWQRPQHF
TRBJ2-2 TRBV5-1 19 - CASSSTGTPLPPNTGELFF
TRBJ2-3 TRBV24-1 14 - CATSDLASTDTQYF
TRBJ2-3 TRBV5-4 16 TRBD2 CASSLRLAGGLDTQYF
TRBJ2-6 TRBV18 17 - CASSPSSGNLGANVLTF
TRBJ2-7 TRBV25-1 13 - CASSEYGGEVWYF
TRBJ2-5 TRBV5-8 11 TRBD1 CASSSRDRPYF